Detailed here is one T cell receptor (beta chain). No antigen is known for it. The repertoire was sequenced with immunoSEQ multiplex PCR; TCRdb's copy has only in-frame clones and lacks some. The data contain over 75,000 clones, 75% to 90% of them singletons. V trimming: 7 bases; J trimming: 8 bases; junction bases outside the gene matches: 28. Germline CDR1 is MNHEY and CDR2 is SMNVEV (reference sequence). There are 20 residues in the CDR3. This record belongs to a study of glioma-infiltrating T cells after dendritic cell vaccination. Study-level background: Treatment, given 2003 to 2012, was autologous tumor lysate-pulsed dendritic cell vaccination. Findings and limits, study-wide: Estimated pretreatment TIL content predicted outcome after dendritic cell vaccination.

Time point described: after dendritic cell vaccination, including at tumor progression/relapse. Selection required adequate fresh-frozen tumor tissue plus more than two years' survival data. The chain recombines TRBV27 with TRBJ2-1, with 8 bases identical to TRBD1. The TCR originated in a human donor with glioblastoma. The material was blood, obtained after dendritic cell vaccination. Here the CDR3 reads CASTTNVPRLTPGGRDEQFF. The CDR3 DNA reads TGTGCCAGCACCACTAACGTCCCCCGTCTAACCCCAGGGGGCCGGGATGAGCAGTTCTTC.